One TCR beta chain is described in this entry. Its cognate antigen has yet to be identified. The record has no base qualities; no much larger clone is one base away. The data were taken from a study of blood T cell repertoires in COVID-19 (dated by TCRdb to 2018 to 2020). Study-level background: Samples covering the acute and convalescent phases of COVID-19 were provided by collaborators in the United States, Italy and Spain. The prospective study material was composed of cDNA or gDNA derived from T cells, B-cell-depleted T cells, or PBMCs. The dataset comprised deeply sampled blood TCRbeta repertoires from subjects exposed to, actively infected with, or recovered from COVID-19. The repertoires were released in a freely available public database intended as a resource for research on the immune response to SARS-CoV-2. The samples were drawn from two sources: the first 160 participants of the ongoing ImmuneRACE study, and 1,254 subjects contributed by 6 global collaborators. Nearly every sample came with metadata listing a de-identified subject ID, COVID-19 status, age in years and sex. Where available, HLA class I and class II types were taken from metadata supplied by the sample provider and were not determined by assay-based typing.

The immunoSEQ Assay, a bias-controlled multiplex PCR, was used to amplify TCRbeta CDR3 regions from genomic DNA. In the source study's methods: Within the assay, amplification of reference gene primers was used to estimate how many nucleated cells each sample contained. To quantify the absolute abundance of each unique TCRbeta CDR3 rearrangement, sequence reads were collapsed and filtered. For each sample, productive Simpson clonality was calculated as the square root of Simpson's diversity index across productive rearrangements. TCRdb took over this immuneACCESS table, retaining in-frame rearrangements with V and J assigned. Such tables are incomplete; in checked studies, under half of the missing clones stem from an unresolved V gene, and the remainder is unexplained. Clonal size and the V and J genes are those of that table, whereas D and trimming came from the DNA. The sample includes about 360,000 clones, with approximately 86% observed a single time. Under 8.5% of the sample belongs to the ten largest clones.

Paper-wide results and their limitations: Clinical and demographic metadata were provided uncurated, with the amount varying by source and participant.

One collaborating source in Seattle enrolled patients during active infection and followed them longitudinally through the course of disease. Whole blood was collected in K2EDTA tubes by collaborating institutions according to the institutions' own protocols. For TCRbeta analysis, collaborators shipped samples in one of three forms: frozen whole blood, isolated PBMCs, or DNA extracted from either of those sample types. The CDR3 contains 14 residues, cysteine and phenylalanine counted. Here the CDR3 DNA is all that survives: 42 bases in frame from base 1. V and J are trimmed by 4 bases and 9 bases, and the gene matches miss 11 bases of the junction. The germline V gene (reference sequence) sets CDR1 to SGHAT and CDR2 to FQDESV.

The sequenced material came from peripheral blood. The rearrangement joined TRBV11-1 to TRBJ1-1, with 7 central nucleotides matching TRBD1. The source is an older woman with COVID-19, enrolled during active disease. The CDR3 corresponds to CASSSRQGMVKAFF. In nucleotides, the sequence is TGTGCCAGCAGCTCCAGACAGGGTATGGTTAAAGCTTTCTTT.